This is a list of T cell receptor beta chains from one sample in a study of T-cell reconstitution after alpha-beta-depleted transplantation in children. TCRdb reprocessed the PCR reads with MiXCR, giving one entry per CDR3 protein. Here the sample spans around 450,000 distinct CDR3 sequences, around two fifths being singletons. The input for sequencing was PBMCs, taken before TCRalphabeta/CD19-depleted stem cell transplant. All receptors derive from a girl aged 2 to 9 with aplastic anemia, due to receive a stem cell transplant. The CDR3 runs from the conserved cysteine through the conserved F or W. The D gene is left open where the match is weak. Not all rows give a size; the values are once, few, many and, for expanded clones, a class.

v_call	d_call	j_call	clone_size	cdr3_aa	cdr3_nt
TRBV7-3	.	TRBJ2-3	.	CASSLGFGADTQYF	TGTGCCAGCAGCTTAGGTTTCGGGGCCGATACGCAGTATTTT
TRBV5-1	.	TRBJ2-3	.	CASSSAADTQYF	TGCGCCAGCAGCTCTGCAGCAGATACGCAGTATTTT
TRBV14	.	TRBJ2-7	few	CASSQEGRAFTSQQYF	TGTGCCAGCAGCCAAGAGGGAAGGGCCTTCACGTCCCAGCAGTACTTC
TRBV20-1	.	TRBJ2-5	.	CSAPYTSGTQYF	TGCAGTGCTCCCTACACCTCTGGGACCCAGTACTTC
TRBV20-1	.	TRBJ1-4	.	CSARTGRNEKLFF	TGCAGTGCTAGGACGGGGCGTAATGAAAAACTGTTTTTT
TRBV5-1	.	TRBJ1-2	.	CASSTQGGPNYGYTF	TGCGCCAGCAGCACCCAGGGAGGACCTAACTATGGCTACACCTTC
TRBV19	TRBD1	TRBJ1-5	few	CASTFLRQGNQPQHF	TGTGCCAGTACCTTCCTCAGACAGGGAAATCAGCCCCAGCATTTT
TRBV14	TRBD2	TRBJ2-7	many	CASSQDGSGTTYEQYF	TGTGCCAGCAGCCAAGATGGGAGCGGGACCACCTACGAGCAGTACTTC
TRBV4-2	.	TRBJ2-7	.	CASSQRGGGSYEQYF	TGTGCCAGCAGCCAAAGAGGGGGAGGCAGCTACGAGCAGTACTTC
TRBV7-2	.	TRBJ1-5	few	CASSWTGRVGDQPQHF	TGTGCCAGCAGCTGGACGGGCAGGGTAGGAGATCAGCCCCAGCATTTT
TRBV20-1	.	TRBJ1-5	many	CSALFSNQPQHF	TGCAGTGCTCTTTTTAGCAATCAGCCCCAGCATTTT